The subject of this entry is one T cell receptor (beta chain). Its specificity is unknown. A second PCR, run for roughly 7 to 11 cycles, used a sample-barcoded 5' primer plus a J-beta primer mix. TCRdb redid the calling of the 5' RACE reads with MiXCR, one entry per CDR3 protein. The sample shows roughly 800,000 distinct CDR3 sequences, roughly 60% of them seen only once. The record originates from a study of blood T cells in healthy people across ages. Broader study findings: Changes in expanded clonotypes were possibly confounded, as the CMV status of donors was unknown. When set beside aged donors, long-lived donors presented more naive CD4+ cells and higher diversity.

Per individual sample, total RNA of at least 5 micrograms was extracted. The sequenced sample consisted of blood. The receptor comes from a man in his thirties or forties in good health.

The CDR3, as DNA: TGTGCCAGCACCATAGCGGGAGGGACCAATGAGCAGTTCTTC. It encodes CASTIAGGTNEQFF. This chain joins TRBV12-3 or TRBV12-4 and TRBJ2-1; 11 bases match TRBD2. The CDR3 spans 14 residues. Unmatched junction bases numbered 5, after V lost 7 bases and J lost 6 bases.